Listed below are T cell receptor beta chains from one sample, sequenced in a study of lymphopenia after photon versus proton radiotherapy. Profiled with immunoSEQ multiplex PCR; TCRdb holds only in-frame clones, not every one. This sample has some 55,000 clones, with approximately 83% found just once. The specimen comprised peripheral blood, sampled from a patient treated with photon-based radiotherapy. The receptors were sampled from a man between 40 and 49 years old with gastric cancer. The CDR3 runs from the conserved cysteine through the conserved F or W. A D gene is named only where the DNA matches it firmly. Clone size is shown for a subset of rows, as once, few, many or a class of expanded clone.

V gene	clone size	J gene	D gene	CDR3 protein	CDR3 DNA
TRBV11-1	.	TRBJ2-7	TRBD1	CASSRTGNTREQYF	TGTGCCAGCAGCCGGACAGGGAATACGCGCGAGCAGTACTTC
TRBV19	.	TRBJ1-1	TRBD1	CASSIGDRRDTEAFF	TGTGCCAGTAGTATAGGGGACAGGCGCGACACTGAAGCTTTCTTT
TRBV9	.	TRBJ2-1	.	CASSARGLLYNEQFF	TGTGCCAGCAGCGCTAGGGGCCTCCTCTACAATGAGCAGTTCTTC
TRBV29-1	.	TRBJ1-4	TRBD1	CSVLRGLGEKLFF	TGCAGCGTTTTAAGGGGGCTTGGGGAAAAACTGTTTTTT
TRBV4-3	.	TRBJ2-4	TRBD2	CASSQASGGAQNIQYF	TGCGCCAGCAGCCAAGCTAGCGGGGGGGCACAAAACATTCAGTACTTC
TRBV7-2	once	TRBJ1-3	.	CASSLWGPGTGNTIYF	TGTGCCAGCAGCTTATGGGGCCCCGGAACTGGAAACACCATATATTTT
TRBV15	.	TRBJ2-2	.	CATSRDGVGELFF	TGTGCCACCAGCAGGGATGGGGTCGGGGAGCTGTTTTTT
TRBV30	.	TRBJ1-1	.	CAWSVSNPGAFF	TGTGCCTGGAGTGTCTCCAATCCGGGGGCTTTCTTT
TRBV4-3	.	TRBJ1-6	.	CASSQDRGSPLHF	TGCGCCAGCAGCCAAGATCGGGGTTCACCCCTCCACTTT
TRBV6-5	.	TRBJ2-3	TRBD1	CASSNTGGTDTQYF	TGTGCCAGCAGTAACACAGGGGGCACAGATACGCAGTATTTT
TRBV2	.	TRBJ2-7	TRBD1	CASREDRDEQCF	TGTGCCAGCAGGGAGGACAGGGACGAGCAGTGCTTC
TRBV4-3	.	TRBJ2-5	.	CASSQDTDGKETQYF	TGCGCCAGCAGCCAAGATACGGACGGCAAAGAGACCCAGTACTTC
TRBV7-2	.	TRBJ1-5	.	CASSFGPGTEPQHF	.
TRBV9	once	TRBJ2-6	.	CASSVGGTISGANVLTF	TGTGCCAGCAGCGTAGGAGGCACCATCTCTGGGGCCAACGTCCTGACTTTC
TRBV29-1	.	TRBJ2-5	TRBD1	CSVEGTGAKTQYF	TGCAGCGTTGAAGGGACAGGGGCGAAGACCCAGTACTTC
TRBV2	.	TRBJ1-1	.	CASKLGSNTEAFF	TGTGCCAGCAAACTGGGGTCGAACACTGAAGCTTTCTTT
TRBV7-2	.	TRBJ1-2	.	CASSLIGVGYTF	TGTGCCAGCAGCTTAATCGGGGTTGGCTACACCTTC
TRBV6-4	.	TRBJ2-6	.	CASSDRAGANVLTF	TGTGCCAGCAGTGACAGGGCTGGGGCCAACGTCCTGACTTTC
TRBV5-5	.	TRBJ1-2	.	CASRGGPSTQYGYTF	TGTGCCAGCAGGGGCGGGCCCTCCACCCAATATGGCTACACCTTC
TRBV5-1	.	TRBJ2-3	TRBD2	CASSLGTSGADTQYF	TGCGCCAGCAGCTTGGGAACTAGCGGGGCAGATACGCAGTATTTT
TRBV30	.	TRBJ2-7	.	CAWVTGGLSEQYF	TGTGCCTGGGTGACAGGAGGCCTATCCGAGCAGTACTTC
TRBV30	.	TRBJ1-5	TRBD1	CAWRDRGIGNQPQHF	TGTGCCTGGCGGGACAGGGGAATTGGCAATCAGCCCCAGCATTTT
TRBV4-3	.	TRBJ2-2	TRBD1	CASSPTLKQGTGELFF	TGCGCCAGCAGCCCGACTTTGAAACAGGGGACCGGGGAGCTGTTTTTT